These 9 T cell receptor beta chains were sequenced from one sample in a study of cytomegalovirus exposure and HLA in healthy donors. A multiplex PCR was run with 60 Vbeta primers and 13 Jbeta primers. The assay was immunoSEQ multiplex PCR, and TCRdb's table has in-frame clones only and misses some. The sample holds 120,000 to 150,000 clones, more than 75% seen once. Sequenced sample: PBMCs. These receptors were taken from a middle-aged woman in good health and CMV-seropositive.

This clone has just a few counts. V and J are TRBV5-6 and TRBJ2-7; tentative D call: TRBD1 (6 bases). V was trimmed by 3 bases and J by 4 bases, leaving 23 bases between them. Germline lookup yields CDR1 SGHDT and CDR2 YYEEEE. This CDR3 spans 17 amino acids. The CDR3 bases are TGTGCCAGCAGCTCCCTACCCAGGGGCCCTTTTGTGTACGAGCAGTACTTC. This gives the protein CASSSLPRGPFVYEQYF.

The chain couples TRBV5-1 to TRBJ1-2, with 7 bases matching TRBD1. With V trimmed by 0 bases and J by 4 bases, 6 bases remained unmatched. In germline, CDR1 is SGHRS, CDR2 YFSETQ. The CDR3 length is 15 residues. The CDR3 is CASSLGGQSIYGYTF. CDR3 bases: TGCGCCAGCAGCTTGGGGGGACAGAGTATCTATGGCTACACCTTC.

V is TRBV30 and J is TRBJ2-1; TRBD2 agrees at 10 bases. The CDR3 is made up of 14 amino acids. Per the germline V gene, CDR1 is GTSNPN and CDR2 is SVGIG (reference sequence). J lost 8 bases, V lost 0 bases, and 4 bases had no gene match. The CDR3 DNA reads TGTGCCTGGAGTGTTAGGACTAGCGGCCATGAGCAGTTCTTC. This gives the protein CAWSVRTSGHEQFF. Variable domain in full (rest from reference TRBV30 and TRBJ2-1): SQTIHQWPATLVQPVGSPLSLECTVEGTSNPNLYWYRQAAGRGLQLLFYSVGIGQISSEVPQNLSASRPQDRQFILSSKKLLLSDSGFYLCAWSVRTSGHEQFFGPGTRLTVL.

The chain joins TRBV14 to TRBJ2-2, with TRBD1 as a possible D gene (5 bases). The germline CDR1 and CDR2 sequences are SGHDN and FVKESK. Trimming cost V 0 bases and J 6 bases, with 14 bases left between them. The CDR3 covers 16 residues. CDR3 nucleotide sequence: TGTGCCAGCAGCCAAGACCCGACAGCCCGAGCCGGGGAGCTGTTTTTT. Translating it yields CASSQDPTARAGELFF.

This clone was seen just once. V is TRBV4-1 and J is TRBJ2-1, with unresolved D. The germline gives CDR1 MGHRA, CDR2 YSYEKL. The CDR3 sequence is 15 residues long. Trimming took off 3 bases at V and 6 bases at J, with 15 bases between the two ends. CDR3 nucleotide sequence: TGCGCCAGCAGCCACCCGCTCGCGAAGAGCAATGAGCAGTTCTTC. It is translated as CASSHPLAKSNEQFF.

The chain is built from TRBV9 and TRBJ2-1; D gene unclear. This CDR3 comprises 15 residues. Trimming removed 0 bases at V and 2 bases at J, with 9 bases between. Germline CDR1 and CDR2: SGDLS and YYNGEE. The chain's CDR3 is CASSVASLTYNEQFF. The DNA of the CDR3 is TGTGCCAGCAGCGTAGCTAGTCTGACCTACAATGAGCAGTTCTTC.

The genes are TRBV5-1 and TRBJ2-2, with 9 bases lining up with TRBD2. Losses at the gene ends were 0 bases for V and 7 bases for J; bases not matched to a gene: 4. This CDR3 spans 15 amino acids. Germline V gene sequence: CDR1 SGHRS, CDR2 YFSETQ. The CDR3 bases are TGCGCCAGCAGCTTGGATAGCGGGAGAGACGGGGAGCTGTTTTTT. Residues: CASSLDSGRDGELFF. Full variable domain (missing parts from reference TRBV5-1 and TRBJ2-2): KAGVTQTPRYLIKTRGQQVTLSCSPISGHRSVSWYQQTPGQGLQFLFEYFSETQRNKGNFPGRFSGRQFSNSRSEMNVSTLELGDSALYLCASSLDSGRDGELFFGEGSRLTVL.

The J gene is TRBJ2-1, the V gene TRBV5-1; D gene ambiguous. Trimming pared 4 bases from V and 9 bases from J, leaving 8 bases between. There are 11 residues in the CDR3. CDR1 and CDR2 (germline): SGHRS, YFSETQ. The CDR3 DNA follows: TGCGCCAGCAGCCTTGGGCCTGAGCAGTTCTTC. Its protein is CASSLGPEQFF.

This chain connects TRBV15 to TRBJ1-4; 8 bases align to TRBD1. V trimming: 3 bases; J trimming: 8 bases; junction bases outside the gene matches: 5. CDR3 length: 14 amino acids. Germline CDR1 LNHNV, CDR2 YYDKDF (reference sequence). In DNA form, the CDR3 reads TGTGCCACCAGCAGTGGACAGGGTCGGGAAAAACTGTTTTTT. Amino acids: CATSSGQGREKLFF.